The 21 T cell receptor beta chains below were found in one sample sequenced in a study of CD4 and CD8 cells across lung adenocarcinoma regions. One entry per CDR3 protein, called by TCRdb with MiXCR from the PCR reads. The sample consists of approximately 9,000 distinct CDR3 sequences, 46% of them appearing once. Sequenced material: CD4+ T cells from the margin of a lung tumor. These receptors came from a female donor with lung adenocarcinoma. The CD4 and CD8 labels of this study may be unreliable.

This clonotype was detected many times. CDR3 DNA sequence: TGTGCCAGCAGAAAACTGACATCTAGCTCCTACGAGCAGTACTTC. The encoded protein is CASRKLTSSSYEQYF. The V call is TRBV6-1, the J call TRBJ2-7; D uncertain. Trimming cost V 6 bases and J 0 bases, with 15 bases left between them. This CDR3 spans 15 amino acids. From germline, CDR1 is MNHNS and CDR2 SASEGT.

Judged by abundance, this clonotype is medium-sized. V is TRBV25-1 and J is TRBJ2-5; 9 nucleotides match TRBD2. The J call is in doubt because the DNA end fits TRBJ2-7 better. This CDR3 has 15 residues. Germline loops: CDR1 MGHDK, CDR2 SYGVNS. This CDR3 is CASSEYSGSRYEQYF. Here the CDR3 DNA reads TGTGCCAGCAGTGAATATAGCGGGAGTAGGTACGAGCAGTACTTC.

This clonotype rates as medium-sized. The chain recombines TRBV6-1 with TRBJ1-1, with unresolved D. The CDR3 is made up of 15 amino acids. The V gene lost 7 bases and the J gene lost 2 bases, with 17 bases spanning the gap. From germline, CDR1 is MNHNS and CDR2 SASEGT. The CDR3 reads CASMTFFQANTEAFF. The CDR3, as DNA: TGTGCCAGCATGACCTTCTTCCAGGCAAACACTGAAGCTTTCTTT.

This clonotype was seen a few times. This may stem from a read error, because a much larger clone lies one nucleotide away. The CDR3 DNA reads as TGTGCCAGCAGTGACTCGGGGAGGGTCCCTGGGGTAGGAGAGACCCAGTTCTTC. This sequence encodes CASSDSGRVPGVGETQFF. The chain carries TRBV6-4 and TRBJ2-1; 7 bases match TRBD2. Germline values: CDR1 MRHNA, CDR2 SNTAGT. V lost 0 bases, J lost 13 bases, and 21 bases stayed unmatched. The CDR3 has 18 residues.

By frequency in the sample, this clonotype is medium-sized. The genes are TRBV11-2 and TRBJ2-1; D perhaps matches TRBD2 (6 bases). V was pared by 2 bases and J by 0 bases, with 8 bases between. Germline CDR1 and CDR2: SGHAT and FQNNGV. The CDR3 sequence is 15 residues long. CDR3: CASSLREASYNEQFF. The CDR3 DNA reads TGTGCCAGCAGCTTAAGGGAGGCCTCCTACAATGAGCAGTTCTTC. Together with reference TRBV11-2 and TRBJ2-1, the CDR3 gives the full variable domain: EAGVAQSPRYKIIEKRQSVAFWCNPISGHATLYWYQQILGQGPKLLIQFQNNGVVDDSQLPKDRFSAERLKGVDSTLKIQPAKLEDSAVYLCASSLREASYNEQFFGPGTRLTVL.

The chain is built from TRBV6-2 or TRBV6-3 and TRBJ2-4, with D perhaps matching TRBD1 or TRBD2 (5 bases each). The ends were cut back, 6 bases at V and 0 bases at J, with 9 bases in the middle. Germline V lookup: CDR1 MNHEY, CDR2 SVGEGT. The length of the CDR3 is 14 residues. The CDR3 is CASRRDQAKNIQYF. The CDR3, as DNA: TGTGCCAGCAGACGGGACCAAGCCAAAAACATTCAGTACTTC.

The chain carries TRBV20-1 and TRBJ2-1, with 12 positions matching TRBD2. Germline V gene lookup returns CDR1 DFQATT and CDR2 SNEGSKA (reference sequence). Trimming cost V 7 bases and J 5 bases; bases outside gene matches: 9. The CDR3 runs 15 residues. Here the CDR3 reads CSVRGLAGLHNEQFF. The DNA for the CDR3 is TGCAGTGTCAGAGGACTAGCGGGGCTCCACAATGAGCAGTTCTTC.

This rearrangement joins TRBV7-6 to TRBJ2-4; maybe TRBD2 (5 bases). The germline V gene encodes CDR1 SGHVS and CDR2 FNYEAQ. The CDR3 contains 14 residues. The CDR3 region has the DNA TGTGCGGGCATCTTGGCGGGTGCCAAAAACATTCAGTACTTC. Its translation: CAGILAGAKNIQYF.

In its sample, this clonotype was seen a few times. V and J are TRBV7-2 and TRBJ2-2; D may be TRBD2 (5 bases). Between the trimmed V and J ends, which lost 3 bases and 5 bases, there was a span of 22 bases. CDR3 length equals 18 residues. Per the germline V gene, CDR1 is SGHTA and CDR2 is FQGNSA. CDR3 loop: CASSFDLLRSRRTGELFF. CDR3 DNA sequence: TGTGCCAGCAGCTTTGACCTCCTACGGTCGCGGAGGACCGGGGAGCTGTTTTTT. The full variable domain, in which reference TRBV7-2 and TRBJ2-2 provide the parts outside the CDR3, is GAGVSQSPSNKVTEKGKDVELRCDPISGHTALYWYRQSLGQGLEFLIYFQGNSAPDKSGLPSDRFSAERTGGSVSTLTIQRTQQEDSAVYLCASSFDLLRSRRTGELFFGEGSRLTVL.

Concerning this clonotype itself: At one end the junction does not follow the germline gene, possibly because of a read error. The rearrangement uses TRBV10-1 and TRBJ2-3; TRBD2 matches 8 bases. The CDR3 consists of 15 residues. Germline V gene lookup returns CDR1 WNHNN and CDR2 SYGVQD (reference sequence). The CDR3 sequence: CARTREGRRRDTQYF. CDR3 coding DNA: TGCGCCAGGACCCGGGAGGGCCGAAGACGAGATACGCAGTATTTC.

The chain links TRBV10-1 to TRBJ1-5; possible D gene TRBD1, 6 bases. The CDR3 covers 18 residues. Germline loops: CDR1 WNHNN, CDR2 SYGVQD (reference sequence). V was trimmed by 4 bases and J by 1 base, leaving 20 bases between them. Here the CDR3 reads CASSGGSATGDSNQPQHF. CDR3 DNA: TGCGCCAGCAGTGGGGGATCCGCGACAGGCGACAGCAATCAGCCCCAGCATTTT.

The V and J genes are TRBV12-3 or TRBV12-4 and TRBJ2-1, with D perhaps matching TRBD2 (6 bases). This CDR3 is 14 amino acids long. V gave up 4 bases and J gave up 7 bases, with 14 bases separating them. The CDR3 coding sequence is TGTGCCAGCAGTTACGGGACTTTCGGGAATGAGCAGTTCTTC. Its protein product is CASSYGTFGNEQFF.

On this clonotype itself: This clone may be a read error of a much larger clone one base away. The chain recombines TRBV6-5 with TRBJ2-1; 11 bases match TRBD1. The CDR3 runs 14 residues. The V segment lost 2 bases and the J segment 10 bases; nucleotides outside the gene matches: 4. Germline V gene lookup returns CDR1 MNHEY and CDR2 SVGAGI. The CDR3 bases are TGTGCCAGCAGTTACCGGACAGGGGGCTACGAGCAGTTCTTC. Translation: CASSYRTGGYEQFF.

To note about this clonotype: A junction end diverges from the germline sequence, so it may reflect a read error. The V and J genes are TRBV6-1 and TRBJ2-5; D is perhaps TRBD1 or TRBD2 (6 bases each). Germline V gives CDR1 MNHNS, CDR2 SASEGT. The CDR3 spans 19 residues. The CDR3 is CASSASRDLGGGAQDTQYF. Here the CDR3 DNA reads TGTGCCAGCAGTGCCTCTCGGGACCTCGGGGGCGGGGCCCAAGATACCCAGTACTTC.

For the CDR3, the DNA is TGTGCCAGCAGTTACTCGACATATGGCAGGGAAAGCAACTATGGCTACACCTTC. Translation: CASSYSTYGRESNYGYTF. The J gene is TRBJ1-2, the V gene TRBV6-2 or TRBV6-3; a weak D match, TRBD1 (5 bases). Trimming cost V 0 bases and J 2 bases, with 19 bases left between them. The CDR3 extends over 18 amino acids. Germline-derived CDR1 and CDR2 are MNHEY and SVGEGT.

A few counts support this clonotype. The genes are TRBV6-1 and TRBJ1-2, with D possibly matching TRBD1 (5 bases). Trimming took 2 bases from V and 4 from J, leaving 8 bases between them. Germline values: CDR1 MNHNS, CDR2 SASEGT. This CDR3 region has 13 residues. The CDR3 DNA is TGTGCCAGCAGTGAATGGGGACCCTATGGCTACACCTTC. Translation: CASSEWGPYGYTF.

V gene TRBV11-3 combines with J gene TRBJ2-5; D gene unclear. V lost 5 bases to trimming and J lost 3 bases, with 10 bases between them. The CDR3 covers 13 residues. Germline CDR1 SGHNT, CDR2 YENEEA. The CDR3 here is CASSRSGEETQYF. CDR3 DNA sequence: TGTGCCAGCAGCCGATCAGGAGAAGAGACCCAGTACTTC.

This clonotype was seen a few times. The V gene is TRBV4-1, the J gene TRBJ2-2; perhaps TRBD2 as D (6 bases). The germline CDR1 and CDR2 sequences are MGHRA and YSYEKL. Trimming shortened V by 2 bases and J by 1 base, and 14 bases separated the two germline ends. The CDR3 is 17 residues long. The CDR3 loop reads CASSQKGAGRNTGELFF. The CDR3, as DNA: TGCGCCAGCAGCCAAAAGGGAGCCGGGAGGAACACCGGGGAGCTGTTTTTT.

The sample holds a few counts of this clonotype. CDR3 sequence (DNA): TGTGCCAGCAGCTTCCGGACTAGCGGCTACAATGAGCAGTACTTC. Translation gives CASSFRTSGYNEQYF. The chain joins TRBV7-6 to TRBJ2-7; 10 positions agree with TRBD2. There are 15 residues in the CDR3. Germline lookup yields CDR1 SGHVS and CDR2 FNYEAQ. With 3 bases clipped from V and 7 bases from J, the junction kept 9 bases outside the gene matches.

This chain links TRBV9 with TRBJ2-1; the match to TRBD1 covers 10 bases. The better agreement between TRBJ2-7 and the DNA end casts doubt on the J call. Germline V gene data show CDR1 as SGDLS and CDR2 as YYNGEE. The CDR3 extends over 16 amino acids. Written as DNA, the CDR3 is TGTGCCAGCAGCGTAGGTTGGGACAGGGGTGTCAACGAGCAGTACTTC. This gives the protein CASSVGWDRGVNEQYF.

The chain couples TRBV6-5 to TRBJ2-1, with 8 bases identical to TRBD1. This CDR3 contains 15 residues. Germline lookup yields CDR1 MNHEY and CDR2 SVGAGI. Losses at the gene ends were 0 bases for V and 6 bases for J; bases not matched to a gene: 4. For the CDR3, the DNA is TGTGCCAGCAGTTACTCCCCCGGGACAGGCAATGAGCAGTTCTTC. Its protein is CASSYSPGTGNEQFF.